The rows below give T cell receptor beta chains drawn from one sample of a study of vaccination effects on CD4 cells after COVID-19. Profiling relied on immunoSEQ multiplex PCR, and the TCRdb table lists in-frame clones only, not all of them. The profile shows more than 40,000 clones, more than 65% of them singletons. Their target antigens are unknown. The specimen was CD4+ T cells from PBMCs cultured with HCoV-NL63 spike peptides, collected before COVID-19 vaccination. The receptors originated from a human donor who received a COVID-19 vaccine. The CDR3 runs from the conserved cysteine through the conserved F or W. D genes are given only for firm matches. Clone size is stated in some rows and not others, as once, few, many or a class when expanded.

>TRBV5-1|TRBJ1-1|.|TRBD1
TGCGCCAGCAGCTCAGGGACAGGGATGAACACTGAAGCTTTCTTT
CASSSGTGMNTEAFF
>TRBV30|TRBJ2-5|.|.
TGTGCCTGGAGTGTACGCCAGGGCTCACAAGAGACCCAGTACTTC
CAWSVRQGSQETQYF
>TRBV2|TRBJ2-6|.|TRBD1
TGTGCCAGCAGTTTAGAAACAGGGGCTGGGGCCAACGTCCTGACTTTC
CASSLETGAGANVLTF
>TRBV7-9|TRBJ2-3|once|.
TGTGCCAGCAGCTTAGCCGGGCAGAGCACAGATACGCAGTATTTT
CASSLAGQSTDTQYF
>TRBV24-1|TRBJ2-2|.|.
TGTGCCACCCGGGACCCGAACACCGGGGAGCTGTTTTTT
CATRDPNTGELFF
>TRBV20-1|TRBJ2-1|few|.
TGCAGTGCCCCTTCCTACAATGAGCAGTTCTTC
CSAPSYNEQFF
>TRBV24-1|TRBJ2-5|.|.
TGTGCCACCAGTGATCCTACAGGAAGGGAGACCCAGTACTTC
CATSDPTGRETQYF
>TRBV19|TRBJ1-5|.|.
TGTGCCAGTAGTATAGGAGGGTATCAGGGCAATCAGCCCCAGCATTTT
CASSIGGYQGNQPQHF
>TRBV6-4|TRBJ2-1|.|TRBD1
TGTGCCACTTCGGACAGGGGTGGGGATGAGCAGTTCTTC
CATSDRGGDEQFF
>TRBV5-5|TRBJ1-4|few|TRBD1
TGTGCCAGCAGCTTGGGCTTTGACAGGGGGGCTGAAAAACTGTTTTTT
CASSLGFDRGAEKLFF
>TRBV18|TRBJ2-3|.|.
TGTGCCAGCTCCGAGGGCGACCCTCGGCGGGGCACAGATACGCAGTATTTT
CASSEGDPRRGTDTQYF
>TRBV19|TRBJ1-1|.|.
TGTGCCAGTAGTATGTGGGGAATGGACACTGAAGCTTTCTTT
CASSMWGMDTEAFF
>TRBV3-1/TRBV3-2|TRBJ1-4|.|.
TGTGCCAGCAGCCAAACCTCGTACCGGGACGCTGATGAAAAACTGTTTTTT
CASSQTSYRDADEKLFF
>TRBV24-1|TRBJ1-4|.|.
TGTGCCATCCAAAAAACAACTAATGAAAAACTGTTTTTT
CAIQKTTNEKLFF
>TRBV9|TRBJ2-3|.|.
TGTGCCAGCAGCCCAGGGCCCAGCACAGCTACAGATACGCAGTATTTT
CASSPGPSTATDTQYF
>TRBV7-9|TRBJ2-3|.|.
TGTGCCAGCATCCGATGGGGGAGCGGAGATACGCAGTATTTT
CASIRWGSGDTQYF
>TRBV5-1|TRBJ2-3|once|.
TGCGCCAGCAGCTTGGCGGATACGCAGTATTTT
CASSLADTQYF
>TRBV6-5|TRBJ2-2|.|.
TGTGCCAGCAGTTATCTGGGGGGTCTTACCGGGGAGCTGTTTTTT
CASSYLGGLTGELFF
>TRBV28|TRBJ2-2|.|.
TGTGCCAGCAGTTTCGCGGGCTCCGGGGAGCTGTTTTTT
CASSFAGSGELFF
>TRBV7-9|TRBJ1-5|.|.
TGTGCCAGCAGCTTGTTACCCCAGCATTTT
CASSLLPQHF
>TRBV18|TRBJ1-3|few|.
TGTGCCAGCTCACCGGACGGAAACACCATATATTTT
CASSPDGNTIYF
>TRBV24-1|TRBJ2-3|.|TRBD2
TGTGCCACCAGTGACCCGCGTGGTAGCGGGGGTACAGATACGCAGTATTTT
CATSDPRGSGGTDTQYF
>TRBV30|TRBJ1-6|.|.
TGTGCCTGGAGTGTTGAGGGGTCCTATAATTCACCCCTCCACTTT
CAWSVEGSYNSPLHF
>TRBV7-8|TRBJ2-5|.|TRBD1
TGTGCCAGCAGCTTAAGACAGGGGGGTCGCGGAGAGACCCAGTACTTC
CASSLRQGGRGETQYF
>TRBV5-1|TRBJ2-5|.|.
TGCGCCAGCAGCTTGGGCGGACACCCGAGCCAAGAGACCCAGTACTTC
CASSLGGHPSQETQYF
>TRBV28|TRBJ2-3|.|TRBD2
TGTGCCAGCAGTTTACTAGCGGGGGCGAATACGCAGTATTTT
CASSLLAGANTQYF
>TRBV9|TRBJ1-2|.|TRBD1
TGTGCCAGCAGCCCTCCAGGGGGCCTAGGGGGCTACACCTTC
CASSPPGGLGGYTF
>TRBV6-5|TRBJ2-2|.|.
TGTGCCAGCTGTCACGACGCCGGGGAGCTGTTTTTT
CASCHDAGELFF
>TRBV6-2/TRBV6-3|TRBJ2-5|.|.
TGTGCCAGCAGTTACCCCGGGACACTGGAGGAGACCCAGTACTTC
CASSYPGTLEETQYF
>TRBV7-2|TRBJ2-5|.|.
TGTGCCAGCAGCTTTAAGTACGGAGTCCAAGAGACCCAGTACTTC
CASSFKYGVQETQYF
>TRBV25-1|TRBJ1-2|.|TRBD1
TGTGCCAGCAGTCCGGCAGGGGGTAGTGGCTACACCTTC
CASSPAGGSGYTF
>TRBV6-5|TRBJ1-6|.|.
TGTGCCAGCACCGCCGGGCCCTATAATTCACCCCTCCACTTT
CASTAGPYNSPLHF
>TRBV5-1|TRBJ2-5|.|.
TGCGCCAGCACCGACGGGGGAGGCAGCTGGGAGACCCAGTACTTC
CASTDGGGSWETQYF
>TRBV5-1|TRBJ2-1|.|TRBD2
TGCGCCAGCAGCTACCGGGGACTAGCGGGCAACAATGAGCAGTTCTTC
CASSYRGLAGNNEQFF
>TRBV6-6|TRBJ1-2|.|TRBD1
TGTGCCAGCAGTCCACAGGGGAGCTATGGCTACACCTTC
CASSPQGSYGYTF
>TRBV7-8|TRBJ1-1|.|.
TGTGCCAGCAGCTTCCGACAGGTCAGGAACACTGAAGCTTTCTTT
CASSFRQVRNTEAFF
>TRBV28|TRBJ1-5|.|.
TGTGCCACAGAGGGCAGGGCAGGTCAGCCCCAGCATTTT
CATEGRAGQPQHF
>TRBV5-5|TRBJ1-4|few|TRBD1
TGTGCCAGCAGCAGCACAGGGGGCGCGTATGAAAAACTGTTTTTT
CASSSTGGAYEKLFF
>TRBV6-1|TRBJ2-2|.|.
TGTGCCAGCAGTGAACTCCCGACAATCACCGGGGAGCTGTTTTTT
CASSELPTITGELFF
>TRBV13|TRBJ2-1|.|.
TGTGCCAGCAGCTTAGGACCCCGCTACAATGAGCAGTTCTTC
CASSLGPRYNEQFF
>TRBV5-1|TRBJ1-4|.|.
TGCGCCAGCAGCTCCGGGGTGCACAATGAAAAACTGTTTTTT
CASSSGVHNEKLFF
>TRBV12-3/TRBV12-4|TRBJ1-2|.|.
TGTGCCAGCAGCCCGGGAGGCTATGGCTACACCTTC
CASSPGGYGYTF
>TRBV7-9|TRBJ2-6|.|TRBD1
TGTGCCAGCAGCTCGGACAGGGTTTCTGGGGCCAACGTCCTGACTTTC
CASSSDRVSGANVLTF
>TRBV3-1/TRBV3-2|TRBJ1-1|few|TRBD1
TGTGCCAGCAGCCAACGACAGGGCATGAACACTGAAGCTTTCTTT
CASSQRQGMNTEAFF
>TRBV24-1|TRBJ2-3|.|TRBD1
TGTGCCACCAGTGATCGTCGACAGGGCCCCACAGATACGCAGTATTTT
CATSDRRQGPTDTQYF
>TRBV2|TRBJ2-1|.|TRBD2
TGTGCCAGCATCCCTAGCGGGGGGGCAGGGGAGCAGTTCTTC
CASIPSGGAGEQFF
>TRBV5-6|TRBJ2-4|.|.
TGTGCCAGCAGAGGACACAGGGCCGACAAAAACATTCAGTACTTC
CASRGHRADKNIQYF
>TRBV24-1|TRBJ2-3|.|.
TGTGCCACCAGTGGTAGGGGGGATACGCAGTATTTT
CATSGRGDTQYF
>TRBV11-1|TRBJ1-2|.|TRBD1
TGTGCCAGCGGAACCTACAGGGGTCGAGAGGGCTACACCTTC
CASGTYRGREGYTF
>TRBV12-5|TRBJ1-3|.|.
TGTGCTAGTGGTCGAGATGGGTCTTCCCCAAGCTCTGGAAACACCATATATTTT
CASGRDGSSPSSGNTIYF
>TRBV29-1|TRBJ2-1|.|TRBD1
TGCAGCCCCCGGCGTTGGACAGGGGTGGATGAGCAGTTCTTC
CSPRRWTGVDEQFF
>TRBV7-2|TRBJ1-1|.|.
TGTGCCAGCAGCCCATATAACACTGAAGCTTTCTTT
CASSPYNTEAFF
>TRBV7-9|TRBJ2-5|.|TRBD1
TGTGCCAGCAGAGTAACAGGACAGGGAGAGACCCAGTACTTC
CASRVTGQGETQYF
>TRBV7-3|TRBJ2-5|.|.
TGTGCCAGCAGCTTAACGACACAAGAGACCCAGTACTTC
CASSLTTQETQYF
>TRBV2|TRBJ1-1|few|.
TGTGCCAGCAGTGAAGCGCTTCGGGGCGATCGAGCTTTCTTT
CASSEALRGDRAFF
>TRBV28|TRBJ1-5|.|.
TGTGCCAGCAGTTTTGCCGACAGCAGCAATCAGCCCCAGCATTTT
CASSFADSSNQPQHF
>TRBV10-3|TRBJ2-2|.|.
TGTGCCATCATGAGTGGACGGTCAAACACCGGGGAGCTGTTTTTT
CAIMSGRSNTGELFF
>TRBV19|TRBJ1-1|.|TRBD1
TGTGCCAGTAGTTGGGACAGGAACACTGAAGCTTTCTTT
CASSWDRNTEAFF